Described below is a single T cell receptor beta chain sequence and its context. This specimen belongs to a study of blood T cell repertoires in COVID-19. About the research overall: COVID-19 samples collected from the United States, Italy and Spain covered acute and convalescent phases. Sources were T cells, B-cell-depleted T cells, or PBMCs; the material itself was cDNA or gDNA.

Original data processing: From reference gene primer amplification, estimates of nucleated cell counts were derived. Only in-frame clones appear in the TCRdb table, and some are missing; sequencing was by immunoSEQ multiplex PCR. Clone size and V and J calls were adopted from that table, with D and trimming inferred from the DNA. The data hold 150,000 to 200,000 clones, with about 85% observed a single time. With 5 bases removed from V and 6 bases from J, the gap between germline ends came to 14 bases. Looked up from germline, CDR1 is MDHEN and CDR2 is SYDVKM. The CDR3 is 15 residues long. The material sequenced was peripheral blood. This sequence joins TRBV28 and TRBJ1-6, with D tentatively TRBD1 (6 bases). This receptor was taken from a human donor with acute or convalescent COVID-19. The donor label of this sample is uncertain. For the CDR3, the DNA is TGTGCCAGCAGTCCCTCAGGGGAGGGTAATTCACCCCTCCACTTT. This encodes CASSPSGEGNSPLHF.